One sample yielded the 31 T cell receptor beta chains listed below, sequenced in a study of response to subunit inactivated influenza vaccine. A single record per CDR3 protein comes from TCRdb applying MiXCR to the RT-PCR reads. The repertoire consists of around 790,000 distinct CDR3 sequences, with 20% to 25% occurring once and the leading ten covering 10% to 13%. Sequences were derived from PBMCs from blood, sampled about 5 days after vaccination. The source is a man aged 45-60 years who received an inactivated influenza vaccine.

Only a few counts were recorded for this clonotype. This chain links TRBV10-3 with TRBJ2-3; 7 bases fit TRBD1. Germline CDR1 ENHRY, CDR2 SYGVKD. V lost 10 bases, J lost 2 bases, and 9 bases stayed unmatched. The CDR3 totals 14 residues. The CDR3 DNA reads TGTGCCAGCTCCCCGGGACAGACCACAGATACGCAGTATTTT. Protein product: CASSPGQTTDTQYF.

In this sample, this clonotype turned up a few times. The rearrangement joins TRBV20-1 to TRBJ2-5; perhaps TRBD1 as D (6 bases). V lost 6 bases and J 2 bases, leaving 13 bases between the germline ends. Germline V gene sequence: CDR1 DFQATT, CDR2 SNEGSKA (reference sequence). This CDR3 contains 13 residues. The CDR3 reads CSAGDKGQETQYF. The CDR3, as DNA: TGCAGTGCGGGGGACAAGGGACAAGAGACCCAGTACTTC.

This rearrangement joins TRBV24-1 to TRBJ2-2; maybe TRBD2 (6 bases). The ends were cut back, 2 bases at V and 0 bases at J, with 18 bases in the middle. This CDR3 is 19 amino acids long. Germline V gene sequence: CDR1 KGHDR, CDR2 SFDVKD. The CDR3 protein is CATSDSHGVGTANTGELFF. Written as DNA, the CDR3 is TGTGCCACCAGTGATTCCCATGGTGTCGGGACTGCGAACACCGGGGAGCTGTTTTTT.

This clonotype was counted between two and nine times. The chain links TRBV20-1 to TRBJ2-7; 13 positions match TRBD2. This CDR3 has 14 amino acids. The trim removed 6 bases at V and 1 base at J, leaving 3 bases unmatched. Germline CDR1 and CDR2: DFQATT and SNEGSKA (reference sequence). CDR3 residues: CSATGLAGSYEQYF. The CDR3 DNA reads as TGCAGTGCGACGGGACTAGCGGGGTCCTACGAGCAGTACTTC.

This sequence joins TRBV6-5 and TRBJ2-1; 9 bases are shared with TRBD2. Per germline, CDR1 MNHEY and CDR2 SVGAGI. The J segment lost 8 bases and the V segment lost 0 bases, leaving 5 bases of the junction unmatched. The CDR3 contains 15 residues. CDR3 protein: CASSYSPSGADEQFF. As DNA, the CDR3 is TGTGCCAGCAGTTACTCGCCTAGCGGGGCCGATGAGCAGTTCTTC.

The CDR3 nucleotides read TGCGCCAGCAGCTTGGAAGGGAGTTCAAGCACTGAAGCTTTCTTT. It encodes CASSLEGSSSTEAFF. The chain joins TRBV5-1 to TRBJ1-1; no clear D gene. This CDR3 is 15 amino acids long. Germline V CDR1 and CDR2: SGHRS, YFSETQ. The V end was cut by 0 bases, the J end by 4 bases, with 13 bases between.

This clonotype has a handful of counts. As DNA, the CDR3 is TGTGCCAGCAGCCTGGGGGCGGCAGAAAAGCAGTACTTC. The encoded protein is CASSLGAAEKQYF. The chain uses TRBV7-9 and TRBJ2-7; the D gene is possibly TRBD1 (6 bases). V was cut by 5 bases and J by 8 bases, with 16 bases left in between. The CDR3 has 13 residues. Germline V gives CDR1 SEHNR, CDR2 FQNEAQ (reference sequence). The full variable domain, in which reference TRBV7-9 and TRBJ2-7 provide the parts outside the CDR3, is DTGVSQNPRHKITKRGQNVTFRCDPISEHNRLYWYRQTLGQGPEFLTYFQNEAQLEKSRLLSDRFSAERPKGSFSTLEIQRTEQGDSAMYLCASSLGAAEKQYFGPGTRLTVT.

J is TRBJ2-1 and V is TRBV11-1; D not resolved. CDR3 length: 18 amino acids. The V and J ends lost 2 bases and 1 base respectively, with 18 bases between them. Germline CDR1 is SGHAT and CDR2 is FQDESV (reference sequence). The CDR3: CASSLLSMAAESYNEQFF. CDR3 nucleotides: TGTGCCAGCAGCTTACTCAGCATGGCGGCTGAGTCCTACAATGAGCAGTTCTTC.

CDR3 DNA: TGTGCCAGCAGCTTGGTGGGACAGGGGGCTTATGGCTACACCTTC. Translation gives CASSLVGQGAYGYTF. The rearrangement uses TRBV5-6 and TRBJ1-2; 12 bases map to TRBD1. The CDR3 is 15 residues long. With 0 bases clipped from V and 5 bases from J, the junction kept 2 bases outside the gene matches. CDR1 is SGHDT and CDR2 is YYEEEE in the germline V gene.

This clonotype was found a few times. V usage is TRBV28 and J usage is TRBJ1-5; no reliable D call. This CDR3 spans 14 amino acids. Germline V gene data show CDR1 as MDHEN and CDR2 as SYDVKM. The germline V and J ends were trimmed by 6 bases and 5 bases, with 14 bases remaining between them. CDR3 in DNA: TGTGCCAGCAGCCTTTTAAATGGGGATCAGCCCCAGCATTTT. Translated: CASSLLNGDQPQHF. Full variable domain (missing parts from reference TRBV28 and TRBJ1-5): DVKVTQSSRYLVKRTGEKVFLECVQDMDHENMFWYRQDPGLGLRLIYFSYDVKMKEKGDIPEGYSVSREKKERFSLILESASTNQTSMYLCASSLLNGDQPQHFGDGTRLSIL.

The genes are TRBV7-6 and TRBJ2-6, with D possibly matching TRBD1 (5 bases). V was pared by 1 base and J by 4 bases, with 14 bases between. Germline assignment: CDR1 SGHVS and CDR2 FNYEAQ. The CDR3 is made up of 17 amino acids. In nucleotides, the CDR3 is TGTGCCAGCAGCTTAGAGTCAGGGCCTCTGGGGGCCAACGTCCTGACTTTC. This translates into CASSLESGPLGANVLTF.

This clonotype was recorded a few times. This sequence joins TRBV7-7 and TRBJ2-3; D is perhaps TRBD2 (6 bases). The germline V gene encodes CDR1 SSHAT and CDR2 FNYEAQ (reference sequence). The CDR3 sequence is 14 residues long. V lost 4 bases and J lost 4, with 12 bases in between. The CDR3 sequence is CASSSGSRADTQYF. The CDR3 DNA is TGTGCCAGCAGCTCCGGGAGCCGCGCAGATACGCAGTATTTT.

The chain joins TRBV6-2 or TRBV6-3 to TRBJ2-3, with TRBD1 as a possible D gene (5 bases). Trimming took 7 bases from V and 1 from J, leaving 9 bases between them. The V gene's germline CDR1 is MNHEY and CDR2 SVGEGT. The CDR3 contains 13 residues. The CDR3 nucleotides read TGTGCCAGCAAAGGACAAGGCACAGATACGCAGTATTTT. It codes for CASKGQGTDTQYF.

This clonotype was recorded a few times. V and J are TRBV7-2 and TRBJ1-6; TRBD1 matches at 8 bases. This CDR3 comprises 14 residues. The germline V gene encodes CDR1 SGHTA and CDR2 FQGNSA. J lost 7 bases, V lost 4 bases, and 3 bases had no gene match. The CDR3 bases are TGTGCCAGCAGCTCGGACAGGGAGAATTCACCCCTCCACTTT. Protein: CASSSDRENSPLHF.

V and J are TRBV20-1 and TRBJ2-5; D is possibly TRBD1 (6 bases). This CDR3 comprises 14 residues. Germline V gene data show CDR1 as DFQATT and CDR2 as SNEGSKA (reference sequence). Trimming removed 5 bases at V and 5 bases at J, with 18 bases between. The CDR3 nucleotides are TGCAGTGCTGCGTTCGAAGGGGGTGTGGAGACCCAGTACTTC. Amino acid sequence: CSAAFEGGVETQYF.

This clonotype has just a few counts. CDR3 protein: CASSLSRTSVGEQYF. In nucleotides, the CDR3 is TGTGCCAGCTCACTTAGTCGAACTAGCGTCGGCGAGCAGTACTTC. V usage is TRBV18 and J usage is TRBJ2-7, with 7 bases that match TRBD2. Trimming removed 4 bases from V and 6 bases from J; junction bases left unmatched: 12. The CDR3 sequence is 15 residues long. CDR1 and CDR2 from the germline V gene are KGHSH and LQKENI. Based on the CDR3 plus reference TRBV18 and TRBJ2-7, the full variable domain is NAGVMQNPRHLVRRRGQEARLRCSPMKGHSHVYWYRQLPEEGLKFMVYLQKENIIDESGMPKERFSAEFPKEGPSILRIQQVVRGDSAAYFCASSLSRTSVGEQYFGPGTRLTVT.

This clonotype was found many times. V and J are TRBV20-1 and TRBJ2-2; no firm D call. V was shortened by 0 bases and J by 0 bases, with 5 bases between the two germline ends. The CDR3 is made up of 14 amino acids. CDR1 and CDR2 from the germline V gene are DFQATT and SNEGSKA (reference sequence). As DNA, the CDR3 is TGCAGTGCTAGAGATGGTGCGAACACCGGGGAGCTGTTTTTT. This sequence encodes CSARDGANTGELFF.

This clonotype has a handful of counts. This chain connects TRBV28 to TRBJ2-7; D may be TRBD1 (5 bases). The CDR3 totals 14 residues. The germline gives CDR1 MDHEN, CDR2 SYDVKM. V was pared by 2 bases and J by 5 bases, with 13 bases between. CDR3 coding DNA: TGTGCCAGCAGTTTAGGGGCAGGGCAAAACGAGCAGTACTTC. The encoded protein is CASSLGAGQNEQYF.

The chain uses TRBV4-3 and TRBJ1-1; no reliable D call. The CDR3 length is 13 residues. The germline CDR1 and CDR2 sequences are LGHNA and YSLEER. V shed 1 base and J shed 6 bases, with 9 bases lying between them. CDR3 amino acids: CASSQVSGAEAFF. The CDR3 DNA sequence: TGCGCCAGCAGCCAAGTCTCAGGCGCTGAAGCTTTCTTT.

This clonotype has only a few counts. The V and J genes are TRBV29-1 and TRBJ2-3; possibly TRBD2 for D (6 bases). The V gene lost 6 bases and the J gene lost 5 bases, with 27 bases spanning the gap. Germline CDR1 SQVTM, CDR2 ANQGSEA. The CDR3 runs to 17 residues. CDR3 in amino acids: CSVNAAASVQMGDTQYF. The CDR3, as DNA: TGCAGCGTCAACGCTGCGGCTAGCGTTCAGATGGGAGATACGCAGTATTTT.

This clonotype turned up a few times. The rearrangement links TRBV12-3 or TRBV12-4 to TRBJ2-3; 11 bases fit TRBD2. This CDR3 has 15 amino acids. Trimming removed 2 bases from V and 7 bases from J; junction bases left unmatched: 5. CDR3 residues: CASSLTSGGPNTQYF. DNA for the CDR3: TGTGCCAGCAGTTTAACTAGCGGGGGCCCAAATACGCAGTATTTT.

This clonotype was counted ten times or more. This chain connects TRBV29-1 to TRBJ1-1; no reliable D call. Germline CDR1 SQVTM, CDR2 ANQGSEA. This CDR3 region has 13 residues. V was cut by 4 bases and J by 3 bases, with 12 bases left in between. The CDR3 nucleotides are TGCAGCGTTGGCAAGGTACTGGACACTGAAGCTTTCTTT. Amino acids: CSVGKVLDTEAFF.

This clonotype was seen many times. The chain uses TRBV6-1 and TRBJ1-2; D remains ambiguous. CDR1 and CDR2 (germline): MNHNS, SASEGT. Between the trimmed V and J ends, which lost 6 bases and 7 bases, there was a span of 24 bases. This CDR3 has 16 residues. The CDR3 reads CASRQIDAEAWGGYTF. CDR3 coding DNA: TGTGCCAGCAGGCAAATCGACGCAGAGGCTTGGGGTGGCTACACCTTC.

V is TRBV5-1 and J is TRBJ1-2; TRBD1 matches 7 bases. V was pared by 0 bases and J by 4 bases, with 12 bases of the junction left unmatched. This CDR3 spans 17 amino acids. Germline V gives CDR1 SGHRS, CDR2 YFSETQ. The chain's CDR3 is CASSLDLLPAGGYGYTF. CDR3 sequence (DNA): TGCGCCAGCAGCTTGGACCTACTTCCGGCAGGGGGCTATGGCTACACCTTC. The full variable domain, its missing parts supplied by reference TRBV5-1 and TRBJ1-2, is KAGVTQTPRYLIKTRGQQVTLSCSPISGHRSVSWYQQTPGQGLQFLFEYFSETQRNKGNFPGRFSGRQFSNSRSEMNVSTLELGDSALYLCASSLDLLPAGGYGYTFGSGTRLTVV.

The chain links TRBV3-1 to TRBJ2-5; TRBD2 matches at 8 bases. J was trimmed by 5 bases and V by 4 bases; bases with no gene match: 6. Per the germline V gene, CDR1 is LGHDT and CDR2 is YNNKEL (reference sequence). There are 14 residues in the CDR3. The DNA for the CDR3 is TGTGCCAGCAGCCCTCGGACTAGCTGGGAGACCCAGTACTTC. Translating gives CASSPRTSWETQYF.

This clonotype was seen a few times. The gene calls are TRBV20-1 and TRBJ1-2; a weak D match, TRBD1 (6 bases). The CDR3 length is 15 residues. Trimming took off 3 bases at V and 4 bases at J, with 18 bases between the two ends. Germline V gene sequence: CDR1 DFQATT, CDR2 SNEGSKA (reference sequence). The CDR3 DNA is TGCAGTGCTAGGAGGGATACAGGGACTTTCTATGGCTACACCTTC. Its protein is CSARRDTGTFYGYTF.

This clonotype has more than one count but fewer than ten. The V call is TRBV6-2 or TRBV6-3, the J call TRBJ2-1; 8 bases align to TRBD2. CDR1 is MNHEY and CDR2 is SVGEGT in the germline V gene. Unmatched junction bases numbered 10, after V lost 6 bases and J lost 12 bases. The CDR3 consists of 13 residues. DNA for the CDR3: TGTGCCAGCAGCCCGGGACTAGTCGGTGCGCAGTTCTTC. Residues: CASSPGLVGAQFF.

A note on this clonotype: A much larger clone is a single base away; this may be a read error. V is TRBV20-1 and J is TRBJ2-1; 14 positions match TRBD2. CDR1 is DFQATT and CDR2 is SNEGSKA in the germline V gene (reference sequence). CDR3 length: 14 amino acids. CDR3 bases: TGCACTGCTGGGACTAGCGGGAGTTACAATGAGCAGTTCTTC. Translated, it gives CTAGTSGSYNEQFF.

The chain couples TRBV7-6 to TRBJ2-3, with D possibly called TRBD1 or TRBD2 (7 bases each). This CDR3 is 15 amino acids long. Germline V lookup: CDR1 SGHVS, CDR2 FNYEAQ. Trimming took 5 bases from V and 2 from J, leaving 14 bases between them. The CDR3 nucleotides read TGTGCCAGCAGCCTAAGCGGGACAGACACAGATACGCAGTATTTT. Its protein product is CASSLSGTDTDTQYF.

In its sample, this clonotype was seen a few times. V gene TRBV6-5 combines with J gene TRBJ2-1, with 8 bases aligning to TRBD1. Germline CDR1 MNHEY, CDR2 SVGAGI. There are 16 residues in the CDR3. V was pared by 5 bases and J by 3 bases, with 9 bases of the junction left unmatched. The CDR3 DNA reads as TGTGCCAGCAGTCTCACTCCGGGGACAGGCTACAATGAGCAGTTCTTC. This translates into CASSLTPGTGYNEQFF.

The sample holds many counts of this clonotype. The V gene is TRBV12-3 or TRBV12-4, the J gene TRBJ2-7; D is unclear. This CDR3 region has 14 residues. The V gene lost 3 bases and the J gene lost 5 bases, with 14 bases spanning the gap. The CDR3 here is CASSLLDLVDEQYF. The CDR3 DNA reads TGTGCCAGCAGTTTGCTTGACCTTGTGGACGAGCAGTACTTC.